Below, 28 T cell receptor beta chains from the same sample are listed, as sequenced in a study of identical twins' blood T cells. Using its own MiXCR run on the 5' RACE reads, TCRdb lists one record per CDR3 protein. This table holds 300,000 to 450,000 distinct CDR3 sequences, about 28% found once. Sequencing was carried out using PBMCs. These receptors all stem from a woman between 18 and 55 years old in good health.

Only a few counts were recorded for this clonotype. The chain uses TRBV6-6 and TRBJ2-7; D is unresolved. V lost 4 bases and J 5 bases, leaving 3 bases between the germline ends. The CDR3 contains 10 residues. Germline V CDR1 and CDR2: MNHNY, SVGAGI (reference sequence). This CDR3 is CASSFHEQYF. DNA for the CDR3: TGTGCCAGCAGTTTCCACGAGCAGTACTTC.

The V call is TRBV4-2, the J call TRBJ1-5, with D uncertain. Trimming left V 0 bases short and J 0 bases short, with 9 bases between. Germline V gene lookup returns CDR1 LGHNA and CDR2 YNFKEQ. This CDR3 region has 16 residues. This CDR3 is CASSQDHSLSNQPQHF. CDR3 DNA sequence: TGTGCCAGCAGCCAAGACCATTCTCTTAGCAATCAGCCCCAGCATTTT.

Turning to this clonotype: A much larger clone differs by one base, so this may be a read error. The genes are TRBV20-1 and TRBJ2-3, with D perhaps assigned TRBD1 or TRBD2 (5 bases each). The germline V and J ends were trimmed by 5 bases and 9 bases, with 12 bases remaining between them. This CDR3 has 11 amino acids. Germline CDR1 DFQATT, CDR2 SNEGSKA (reference sequence). Here the CDR3 reads CSAGRGVTQYF. The CDR3 coding sequence is TGCAGTGCTGGTAGGGGAGTGACGCAGTATTTT.

V and J are TRBV6-2 or TRBV6-3 and TRBJ2-3, with a possible D match to TRBD2 (5 bases). The length of the CDR3 is 15 residues. Germline V gene sequence: CDR1 MNHEY, CDR2 SVGEGT. V dropped 11 bases and J dropped 4 bases, with 22 bases sitting between them. This CDR3 is CASLGIGGLSDTQYF. The DNA for the CDR3 is TGTGCCTCCCTCGGCATCGGCGGGCTCTCAGATACGCAGTATTTT.

This clonotype has just a few counts. The chain recombines TRBV7-2 with TRBJ2-7; 8 bases line up with TRBD2. From germline, CDR1 is SGHTA and CDR2 FQGNSA. V trimming: 5 bases; J trimming: 5 bases; junction bases outside the gene matches: 14. CDR3 length: 16 residues. CDR3 sequence reads: CASSPTPSGRGDEQYF. For the CDR3, the DNA is TGTGCCAGCAGCCCCACCCCAAGCGGGAGAGGGGACGAGCAGTACTTC.

A few counts support this clonotype. The chain has TRBV12-3 or TRBV12-4 and TRBJ2-1; D is uncertain. The ends were cut back, 6 bases at V and 15 bases at J, with 18 bases in the middle. There are 12 residues in the CDR3. The CDR3 DNA sequence: TGTGCCAGCAGCCCTGACTCAAAAGCCCCGTTCTTC. This translates into CASSPDSKAPFF.

This clonotype turned up a few times. The CDR3 nucleotides read TGTGCCACCAGTGATTCCCGGGTAGGGGCCAAAAACATTCAGTACTTC. This translates into CATSDSRVGAKNIQYF. This chain links TRBV24-1 with TRBJ2-4; D ambiguous. Germline CDR1 and CDR2: KGHDR and SFDVKD. This CDR3 is 16 amino acids long. The germline V and J ends were trimmed by 2 bases and 1 base, with 11 bases remaining between them.

In the case of this clonotype: The junction departs from the called germline gene at one end, perhaps through a read error. The chain couples TRBV20-1 to TRBJ2-1, with D unclear. Germline V gene data show CDR1 as DFQATT and CDR2 as SNEGSKA (reference sequence). CDR3 length equals 12 residues. The CDR3 reads CSARLGDNERFF. The DNA of the CDR3 is TGCAGTGCTAGACTCGGAGACAATGAGCGGTTCTTC.

This clonotype was counted a few times. This chain connects TRBV20-1 to TRBJ2-1; 7 bases agree with TRBD2. J was trimmed by 5 bases and V by 5 bases; bases with no gene match: 12. This CDR3 is 15 amino acids long. The germline V gene has CDR1 DFQATT and CDR2 SNEGSKA (reference sequence). CDR3 nucleotides: TGCAGTGCTCCCGGTGGGGGGACTAACAACAATGAGCAGTTCTTC. This sequence encodes CSAPGGGTNNNEQFF.

This clonotype was seen only a few times. The V and J genes are TRBV7-2 and TRBJ1-3; D is unresolved. V dropped 8 bases and J dropped 1 base, with 9 bases sitting between them. The CDR3 consists of 13 residues. Germline-derived CDR1 and CDR2 are SGHTA and FQGNSA. DNA of the CDR3: TGTGCCAGCGGAGTCTCTTCTGGAAACACCATATATTTT. Its translation: CASGVSSGNTIYF.

The genes are TRBV2 and TRBJ1-3; D not certain. Germline CDR1 reads SNHLY; CDR2 reads FYNNEI. V was clipped by 5 bases and J by 0 bases, with 14 bases between them. This CDR3 is built from 16 residues. In DNA form, the CDR3 reads TGTGCCAGCAGTCGTAGCCCGGTCAGCTCTGGAAACACCATATATTTT. Translated: CASSRSPVSSGNTIYF.

The chain employs TRBV10-1 and TRBJ2-2; weak D call: TRBD1 (5 bases). Germline V gives CDR1 WNHNN, CDR2 SYGVQD (reference sequence). The CDR3 contains 15 residues. V dropped 0 bases and J dropped 3 bases, with 8 bases sitting between them. CDR3 DNA: TGCGCCAGCAGTGAGTCCGGCAGGGACACCGGGGAGCTGTTTTTT. Protein: CASSESGRDTGELFF.

This clonotype showed up many times. J is TRBJ1-5 and V is TRBV2; D unclear. The CDR3 has 14 residues. CDR1 is SNHLY and CDR2 is FYNNEI in the germline V gene. Deletions cut 6 bases from V and 7 bases from J, with 16 bases between. CDR3 nucleotide sequence: TGTGCCAGCAGCGACTCAACTAAAGGGCAGCCCCAGCATTTT. It yields the protein CASSDSTKGQPQHF.

The genes are TRBV11-3 and TRBJ2-3, with D uncertain. The CDR3 has 15 residues. CDR1 and CDR2 from the germline V gene are SGHNT and YENEEA. V was cut by 1 base and J by 6 bases, with 14 bases left in between. CDR3: CASSLAFSRYDTQYF. The DNA of the CDR3 is TGTGCCAGCAGCTTAGCGTTCAGTCGGTACGATACGCAGTATTTT.

This clonotype was seen a few times. This CDR3 reads CASNPLDISYGYTF. In nucleotides, the CDR3 is TGTGCCAGCAACCCCTTGGACATCTCATATGGCTACACCTTC. The chain is built from TRBV28 and TRBJ1-2, with a weak D call TRBD1 (5 bases). The CDR3 has 14 residues. Germline-derived CDR1 and CDR2 are MDHEN and SYDVKM. V was trimmed by 7 bases and J by 5 bases, leaving 17 bases between them.

This clonotype has only a few counts. The chain is built from TRBV5-1 and TRBJ2-1, with D perhaps matching TRBD1 or TRBD2 (6 bases each). Germline CDR1 reads SGHRS; CDR2 reads YFSETQ. V gave up 2 bases and J gave up 12 bases, with 15 bases separating them. There are 13 residues in the CDR3. The CDR3 DNA reads TGCGCCAGCAGCTTTGATTCGGGGGCACGGCAGTTCTTC. Encoded protein: CASSFDSGARQFF.

This clonotype was counted between two and nine times. V gene TRBV5-1 combines with J gene TRBJ2-2; 12 nucleotides align to TRBD2. The CDR3 contains 14 residues. V shed 6 bases and J 8 bases; nucleotides not matched to a gene: 5. In germline, CDR1 is SGHRS, CDR2 YFSETQ. As DNA, the CDR3 is TGCGCCAGCAACGGACTAGCGGGAACTGGGGAGCTGTTTTTT. This codes for CASNGLAGTGELFF.

The V gene is TRBV9, the J gene TRBJ1-3, with D perhaps TRBD1 (5 bases). V was clipped by 4 bases and J by 4 bases, with 12 bases between them. The CDR3 has 14 amino acids. Per the germline V gene, CDR1 is SGDLS and CDR2 is YYNGEE. CDR3 coding DNA: TGTGCCAGCAGCACACCCGGGGGGGGAAACACCATATATTTT. Translating gives CASSTPGGGNTIYF.

The chain has TRBV7-9 and TRBJ2-7, with unresolved D. Per the germline V gene, CDR1 is SEHNR and CDR2 is FQNEAQ (reference sequence). The CDR3 loop spans 12 amino acids. V was trimmed by 6 bases and J by 0 bases, leaving 6 bases between them. The CDR3 protein is CASSLNSYEQYF. In nucleotides, the CDR3 is TGTGCCAGCAGTCTCAACTCCTACGAGCAGTACTTC.

This clonotype occurred a few times. The gene calls are TRBV6-5 and TRBJ2-5, with 8 bases identical to TRBD2. Per the germline V gene, CDR1 is MNHEY and CDR2 is SVGAGI. The CDR3 length is 15 residues. With 4 bases clipped from V and 0 bases from J, the junction kept 4 bases outside the gene matches. CDR3 region: CASSFSGEYQETQYF. The DNA of the CDR3 is TGTGCCAGCAGTTTTAGCGGGGAGTACCAAGAGACCCAGTACTTC.

V usage is TRBV20-1 and J usage is TRBJ2-5; possibly TRBD2 for D (7 bases). The CDR3 consists of 16 residues. The germline V gene encodes CDR1 DFQATT and CDR2 SNEGSKA (reference sequence). Trimming removed 8 bases from V and 5 bases from J, with 27 bases in between. CDR3 nucleotides: TGCAGTCTAGAGAGGGGGGGCCTATTTCGTCTCGAGACCCAGTACTTC. It yields the protein CSLERGGLFRLETQYF.

The genes are TRBV7-2 and TRBJ1-1, with D hard to call. Germline CDR1 and CDR2: SGHTA and FQGNSA. The CDR3 extends over 16 amino acids. V was cut by 5 bases and J by 1 base, with 17 bases left in between. Here the CDR3 reads CASSPDINRQNTEAFF. DNA of the CDR3: TGTGCCAGCAGCCCTGACATTAACCGACAGAACACTGAAGCTTTCTTT.

The chain employs TRBV4-1 and TRBJ1-6; 7 positions agree with TRBD1. Germline CDR1 and CDR2: MGHRA and YSYEKL. With V trimmed by 4 bases and J by 8 bases, 5 bases remained unmatched. This CDR3 region has 14 residues. Here the CDR3 DNA reads TGCGCCAGCAGCCCGACAGGGAGAGATTCACCCCTCCACTTT. Protein sequence: CASSPTGRDSPLHF.

In its sample, this clonotype was seen many times. This chain uses TRBV12-3 or TRBV12-4 with TRBJ2-3; 7 bases are shared with TRBD1. The CDR3 extends over 12 amino acids. The V segment lost 5 bases and the J segment 11 bases; nucleotides outside the gene matches: 7. For the CDR3, the DNA is TGTGCCAGCAGTACGGACAGGTCAAGGCAGTATTTT. This codes for CASSTDRSRQYF.

The chain recombines TRBV7-9 with TRBJ1-1; 9 positions agree with TRBD1. Germline-derived CDR1 and CDR2 are SEHNR and FQNEAQ (reference sequence). With 6 bases clipped from V and 4 bases from J, the junction kept 9 bases outside the gene matches. This CDR3 contains 15 residues. CDR3 nucleotide sequence: TGTGCCAGCAGTACCGGGACAGGGCCCGGCACTGAAGCTTTCTTT. Its protein is CASSTGTGPGTEAFF.

Of note for this clonotype: One junction end disagrees with the germline gene, perhaps due to a read error. The chain has TRBV5-1 and TRBJ2-1; 7 positions agree with TRBD2. Germline assignment: CDR1 SGHRS and CDR2 YFSETQ. CDR3 length: 15 amino acids. The CDR3 sequence: CASSLREVPYNGQFF. CDR3 in DNA: TGCGCCAGCAGCTTGCGGGAGGTACCCTACAATGGGCAGTTCTTC.

This rearrangement joins TRBV20-1 to TRBJ2-5; D perhaps matches TRBD1 (5 bases). V was clipped by 0 bases and J by 4 bases, with 12 bases between them. This CDR3 region has 14 residues. Per germline, CDR1 DFQATT and CDR2 SNEGSKA (reference sequence). The DNA of the CDR3 is TGCAGTGCTAGAGATCTAGTTACAGGAGAGACCCAGTACTTC. It translates to CSARDLVTGETQYF.

This clonotype was recorded a few times. The chain has TRBV6-2 or TRBV6-3 and TRBJ1-5; no reliable D call. There are 13 residues in the CDR3. V was shortened by 5 bases and J by 8 bases, with 13 bases between the two germline ends. The germline gives CDR1 MNHEY, CDR2 SVGEGT. The CDR3 region is CASSRPTVEPQHF. The CDR3 DNA reads as TGTGCCAGCAGTCGGCCCACAGTCGAGCCCCAGCATTTT.